This TCR beta chain was sequenced in a study of early T cells in non-severe SARS-CoV-2 infection. Overall study context: Chains stayed unpaired after sequencing of bulk RNA from unsorted whole blood. General observations from the study: VDJdb-based matching was biased toward anti-spike CD8 responses and missed private and CD4 specificities.

This clonotype was observed at least ten times. Its antigen is unidentified. CDR3 length: 14 residues. J lost 3 bases, V lost 5 bases, and 4 bases had no gene match. Germline CDR1 and CDR2: SGHTA and FQGNSA. In the library, individual cDNA molecules carried attached unique molecular identifiers. TCRdb fed the 5' RACE reads into MiXCR, producing one record per CDR3 protein. The repertoire holds about 22,000 distinct CDR3 sequences, with 4.5% as singletons. This chain links TRBV7-2 with TRBJ2-7; 10 bases match TRBD2. The sequence was obtained from an adult who was a healthcare worker with PCR-confirmed SARS-CoV-2 infection or an uninfected control (not recorded which). The sample was whole blood. The CDR3 sequence is CASSPRTSGYEQYF. The CDR3 nucleotides read TGTGCCAGCAGCCCCAGGACTAGCGGCTACGAGCAGTACTTC.